What follows is one T cell receptor (beta chain) and its context. The CDR3 contains 14 residues. J was trimmed by 6 bases and V by 3 bases; bases with no gene match: 4. Per germline, CDR1 LNHNV and CDR2 YYDKDF (reference sequence). The source of the sample is a study of siplizumab effects on memory and regulatory T cells. Only in-frame clones appear in the TCRdb table, and some are missing; sequencing was by immunoSEQ multiplex PCR. The table has around 82,000 clones, 93% seen once; the top ten hold over 4%. Sequenced sample: CD8+ T cells sorted from blood. The gene calls are TRBV15 and TRBJ1-4; 7 bases match TRBD1. This receptor was obtained from a human donor in good health. In nucleotides, the CDR3 is TGTGCCACCAGCAGCAGGGGGACTGATGAAAAACTGTTTTTT. Its translation is CATSSRGTDEKLFF.